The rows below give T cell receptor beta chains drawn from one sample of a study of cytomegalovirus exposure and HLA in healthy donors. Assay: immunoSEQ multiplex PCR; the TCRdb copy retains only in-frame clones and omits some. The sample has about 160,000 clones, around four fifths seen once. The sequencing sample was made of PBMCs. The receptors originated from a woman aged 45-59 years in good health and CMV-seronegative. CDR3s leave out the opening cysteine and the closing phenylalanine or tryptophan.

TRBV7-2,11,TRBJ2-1,ASSTGQYNEQF
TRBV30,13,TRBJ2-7,AWNPGQAITYEQY
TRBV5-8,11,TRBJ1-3,ASSWTEGNTIY
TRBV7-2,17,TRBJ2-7,ASSLRVSLASGSLYEQY
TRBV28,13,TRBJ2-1,ASSLLSGSSYEQF
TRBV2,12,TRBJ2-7,ASKAGGPLSEQY
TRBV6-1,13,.,ASSDGTGLPYEQY
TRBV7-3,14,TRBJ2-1,ASSLLSGSQVNEQF
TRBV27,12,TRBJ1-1,ASRYNGLIREAF
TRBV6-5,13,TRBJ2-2,ASSYSGRVTGELF
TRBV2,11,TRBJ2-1,ASSGGQYNEQF
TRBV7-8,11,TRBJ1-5,ASSRSDNQPQH
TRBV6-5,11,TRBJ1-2,ASRAGASYGYT
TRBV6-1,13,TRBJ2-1,ASSDGHPSYNEQF
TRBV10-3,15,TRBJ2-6,ATGQGSIISGANVLT
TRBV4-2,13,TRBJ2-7,ASSDLRTGAYEQY
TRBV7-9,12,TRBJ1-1,ASSPGQGNTEAF
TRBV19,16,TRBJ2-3,ASSIHQSGVWATDTQY
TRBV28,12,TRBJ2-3,ASNGTPSTDTQY
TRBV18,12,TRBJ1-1,ASSQKQGNTEAF
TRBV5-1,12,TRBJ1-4,ASSFVGVGEKLF
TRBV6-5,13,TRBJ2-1,ASSYGGGGYNEQF
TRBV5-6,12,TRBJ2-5,ASTLSGAPETQY
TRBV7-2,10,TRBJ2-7,ASSEPGLKQY
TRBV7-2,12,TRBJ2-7,ASSLPLGSYEQY
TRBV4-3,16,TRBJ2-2,ASSRNFGTATNTGELF
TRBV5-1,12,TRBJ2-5,ASSVRDREATQY
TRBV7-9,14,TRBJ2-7,ASSLQGSGETYEQY
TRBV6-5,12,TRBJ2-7,ASSYLQGSYEQY
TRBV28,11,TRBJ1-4,ASRTGEVEKLF
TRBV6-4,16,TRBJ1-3,ASTFKGEEPTSGNTIY
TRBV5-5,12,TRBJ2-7,ASSLWQGSYEQY
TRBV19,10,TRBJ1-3,ASEERGNTIY
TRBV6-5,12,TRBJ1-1,ASSFTPGDTEAF
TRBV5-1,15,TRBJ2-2,ASSLAPQGANTGELF
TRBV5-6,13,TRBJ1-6,ASSPRGAANSPLH
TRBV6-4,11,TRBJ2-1,ASSRGPPNEQF
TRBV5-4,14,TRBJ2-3,ASSLELASSLGTQY
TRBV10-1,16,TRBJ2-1,ASSTRLAGGSSYNEQF
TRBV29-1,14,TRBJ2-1,SVDLLDSESYNEQF
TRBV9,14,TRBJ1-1,ASSPALVGLNTEAF
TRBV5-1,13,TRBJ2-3,ASSSFRDSGDTQY
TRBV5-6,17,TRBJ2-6,ASSLIVGARPSGANVLT
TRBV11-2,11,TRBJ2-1,ASSLVPGNEQF
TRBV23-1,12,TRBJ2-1,ASRDRSSYNEQF
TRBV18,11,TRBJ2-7,ASSPGQGGEQY
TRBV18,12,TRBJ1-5,ASSPSTGQETQH
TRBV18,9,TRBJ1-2,ASSPSDGYT
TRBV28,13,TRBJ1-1,ASSSWVPGRTEAF
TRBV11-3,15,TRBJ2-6,ASSLAGAGSGANVLT